Sequencing of this T cell receptor (beta chain) was carried out in a study of human T cells and chemical hapten exposure. Indicated time point: patch test 1, 2 weeks after DPC sensitization. The treatment was: therapeutic diphenylcyclopropenone sensitization with weekly scalp DPC. This clonotype has a handful of counts. Its antigen remains unknown. Findings of the study overall: Clustering by CDR3 similarity yielded significantly more large clusters from expanded TCRs than controls. After DPC sensitization, TCRs above 1 in 1000 frequency showed no change.

CDR1 is MNHNS and CDR2 is SASEGT in the germline V gene. The CDR3 covers 13 residues. Trimming took 6 bases from V and 5 from J, leaving 14 bases between them. Unique molecular identifiers were attached to individual cDNA molecules during library preparation. TCRdb passed the RACE reads through MiXCR, listing each CDR3 protein once. The data contain approximately 340,000 distinct CDR3 sequences, about 7% of them seen just once; the ten biggest clones take up 7% to 10%. The chain couples TRBV6-1 to TRBJ2-7, with D possibly TRBD1 on 5 matching bases. The receptor was derived from a woman between 18 and 29 years old with alopecia areata. Some clones in this sample may be carry-over from other donors' samples. This sample comprised whole blood, obtained in connection with sensitization to the hapten diphenylcyclopropenone (DPC). The CDR3 reads CASSPGWENEQYF. The DNA for the CDR3 is TGTGCCAGCAGCCCAGGGTGGGAAAACGAGCAGTACTTC.